Each of the 4 T cell receptor beta chains below was sequenced from the same sample in a study of T cell responses to AZD1222 COVID-19 vaccine. This table comes from immunoSEQ multiplex PCR, and its TCRdb copy is limited to in-frame clones, with some not included. The sample comprises 96,000 or so clones, roughly nine tenths of which are singletons, and around 1.6% rests with the top ten. The sample was peripheral blood, taken on day 0 of AZD1222 vaccination. The receptors here all came from an adult in good health.

This rearrangement joins TRBV18 to TRBJ1-4; D unresolved. CDR1 and CDR2 (germline): KGHSH, LQKENI. The V and J ends lost 0 bases and 6 bases respectively, with 14 bases between them. This CDR3 is 16 amino acids long. CDR3 loop: CASSPPAARGYEKLFF. In DNA form, the CDR3 reads TGTGCCAGCTCACCACCTGCGGCCCGAGGGTATGAAAAACTGTTTTTT.

J is TRBJ1-1 and V is TRBV3-1 (or the pseudogene TRBV3-2), with unresolved D. The CDR3 contains 14 residues. Trimming took 2 bases from V and 4 from J, leaving 11 bases between them. Germline values: CDR1 LGHDT, CDR2 YNNKEL (reference sequence). CDR3 residues: CASSQWLDSTEAFF. CDR3 sequence (DNA): TGTGCCAGCAGCCAATGGCTGGATAGCACTGAAGCTTTCTTT.

The chain joins TRBV18 to TRBJ2-5; no reliable D call. The CDR3 is 11 residues long. In germline, CDR1 is KGHSH, CDR2 LQKENI. V was clipped by 6 bases and J by 5 bases, with 7 bases between them. The CDR3 here is CASSLGETQYF. The CDR3 nucleotides read TGTGCCAGCTCCTTGGGGGAGACCCAGTACTTC.

The genes are TRBV5-1 and TRBJ2-1; the D gene is possibly TRBD2 (6 bases). The CDR3 is made up of 17 amino acids. Trimming took off 0 bases at V and 6 bases at J, with 19 bases between the two ends. Germline loops: CDR1 SGHRS, CDR2 YFSETQ. This chain's CDR3 is CASSLVGGSLVSNEQFF. CDR3 coding DNA: TGCGCCAGCAGCTTGGTCGGGGGTTCGCTCGTGAGCAATGAGCAGTTCTTC.